This T cell receptor (beta chain) was identified in a study of beta chain features in type 1 diabetes. This clone was seen more than once but under ten times. The germline V gene encodes CDR1 SGHTA and CDR2 FQGNSA. This CDR3 has 13 amino acids. The V and J ends lost 3 bases and 7 bases respectively, with 10 bases between them. The isolated RNA, all of it, was reverse transcribed, so expressed TCRB transcripts were what got sequenced. Clones were read by immunoSEQ multiplex PCR, and TCRdb kept only the in-frame ones, dropping some. The sample lists fewer than 250,000 clones, more than 65% occurring once.

Sequencing was done on a sample of naive CD4+ T cells from blood. The gene calls are TRBV7-2 and TRBJ2-1; a possible D gene is TRBD1 (6 bases). This sequence originates from a young man in good health. The DNA of the CDR3 is TGTGCCAGCAGCTTCAGGGGAACAAATGAGCAGTTCTTC. As protein: CASSFRGTNEQFF.